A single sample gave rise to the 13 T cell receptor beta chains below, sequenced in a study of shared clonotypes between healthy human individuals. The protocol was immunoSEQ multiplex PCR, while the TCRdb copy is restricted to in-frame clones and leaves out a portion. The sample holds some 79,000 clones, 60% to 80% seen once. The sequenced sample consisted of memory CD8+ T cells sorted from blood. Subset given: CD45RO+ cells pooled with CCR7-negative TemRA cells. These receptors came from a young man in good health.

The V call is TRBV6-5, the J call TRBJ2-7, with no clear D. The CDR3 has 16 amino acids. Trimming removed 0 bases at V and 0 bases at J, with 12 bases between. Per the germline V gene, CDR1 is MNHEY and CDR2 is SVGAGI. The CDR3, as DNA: TGTGCCAGCAGTTACTCGACGGGCCACCCCTCCTACGAGCAGTACTTC. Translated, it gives CASSYSTGHPSYEQYF.

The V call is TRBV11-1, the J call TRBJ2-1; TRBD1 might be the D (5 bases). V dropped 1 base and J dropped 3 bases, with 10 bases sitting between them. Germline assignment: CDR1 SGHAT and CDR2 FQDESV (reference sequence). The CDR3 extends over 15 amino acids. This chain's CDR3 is CASSLEQVIYNEQFF. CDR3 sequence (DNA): TGTGCCAGCAGCTTAGAACAGGTAATCTACAATGAGCAGTTCTTC.

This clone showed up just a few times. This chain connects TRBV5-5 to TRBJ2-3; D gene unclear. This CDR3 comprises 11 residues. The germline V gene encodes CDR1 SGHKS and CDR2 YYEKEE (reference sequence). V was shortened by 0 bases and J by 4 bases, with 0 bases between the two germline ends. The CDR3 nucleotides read TGTGCCAGCAGCTTGGCAGATACGCAGTATTTT. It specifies CASSLADTQYF.

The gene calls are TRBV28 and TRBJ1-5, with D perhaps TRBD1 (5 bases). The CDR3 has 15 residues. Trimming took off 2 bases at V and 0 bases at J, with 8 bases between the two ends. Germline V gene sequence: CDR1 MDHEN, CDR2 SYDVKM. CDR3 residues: CASSLPDNSNQPQHF. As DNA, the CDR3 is TGTGCCAGCAGTTTACCGGACAATAGCAATCAGCCCCAGCATTTT.

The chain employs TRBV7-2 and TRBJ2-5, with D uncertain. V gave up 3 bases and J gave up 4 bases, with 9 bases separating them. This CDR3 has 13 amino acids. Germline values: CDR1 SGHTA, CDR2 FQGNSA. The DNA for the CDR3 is TGTGCCAGCAGCTTGAGCAATTTAGAGACCCAGTACTTC. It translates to CASSLSNLETQYF.

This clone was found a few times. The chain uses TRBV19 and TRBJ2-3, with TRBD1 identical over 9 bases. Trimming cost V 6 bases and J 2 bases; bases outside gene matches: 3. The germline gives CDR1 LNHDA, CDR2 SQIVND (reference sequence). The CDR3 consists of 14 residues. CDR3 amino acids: CASRDRGSTDTQYF. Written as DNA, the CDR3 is TGTGCCAGTAGGGACAGGGGATCCACAGATACGCAGTATTTT.

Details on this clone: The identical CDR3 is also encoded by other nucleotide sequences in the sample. DNA of the CDR3: TGTGCCAGCAGTTTTTTTTATGAGCAGTTCTTC. Its protein is CASSFFYEQFF. J is TRBJ2-1 and V is TRBV28; D is unclear. Trimming shortened V by 3 bases and J by 8 bases, and 5 bases separated the two germline ends. The CDR3 is 11 amino acids. The germline V gene encodes CDR1 MDHEN and CDR2 SYDVKM.

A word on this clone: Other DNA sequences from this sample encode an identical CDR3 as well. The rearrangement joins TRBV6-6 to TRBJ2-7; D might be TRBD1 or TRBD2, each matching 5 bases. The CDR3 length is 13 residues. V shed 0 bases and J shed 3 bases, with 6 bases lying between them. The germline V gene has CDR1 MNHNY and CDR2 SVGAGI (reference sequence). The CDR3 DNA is TGTGCCAGCAGTTACTCGAGGGGCTACGAGCAGTACTTC. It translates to CASSYSRGYEQYF.

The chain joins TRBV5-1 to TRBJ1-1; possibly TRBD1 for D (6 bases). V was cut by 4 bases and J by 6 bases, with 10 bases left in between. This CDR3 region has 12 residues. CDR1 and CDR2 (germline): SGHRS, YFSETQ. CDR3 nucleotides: TGCGCCAGCAGCAATACAGGGTCTGAAGCTTTCTTT. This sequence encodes CASSNTGSEAFF.

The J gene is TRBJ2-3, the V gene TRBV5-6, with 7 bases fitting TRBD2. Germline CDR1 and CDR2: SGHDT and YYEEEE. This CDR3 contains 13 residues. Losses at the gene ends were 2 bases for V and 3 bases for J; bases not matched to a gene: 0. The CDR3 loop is CASSFGGTDTQYF. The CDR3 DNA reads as TGTGCCAGCAGCTTCGGGGGGACAGATACGCAGTATTTT.

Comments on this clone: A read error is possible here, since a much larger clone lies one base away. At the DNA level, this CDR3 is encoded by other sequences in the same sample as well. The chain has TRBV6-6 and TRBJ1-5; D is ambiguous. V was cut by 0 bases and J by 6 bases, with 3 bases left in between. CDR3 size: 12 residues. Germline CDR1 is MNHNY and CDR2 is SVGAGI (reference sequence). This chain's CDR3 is CASSYSGQPQHF. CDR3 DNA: TGTGCCAGCAGTTACTCGGGTCAGCCCCAGCATTTT.

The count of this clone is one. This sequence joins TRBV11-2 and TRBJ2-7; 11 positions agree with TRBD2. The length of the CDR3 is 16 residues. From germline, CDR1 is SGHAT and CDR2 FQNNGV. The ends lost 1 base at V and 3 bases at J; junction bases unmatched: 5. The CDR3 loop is CASSLAWGLADYEQYF. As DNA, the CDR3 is TGTGCCAGCAGCTTAGCGTGGGGACTAGCGGACTACGAGCAGTACTTC.

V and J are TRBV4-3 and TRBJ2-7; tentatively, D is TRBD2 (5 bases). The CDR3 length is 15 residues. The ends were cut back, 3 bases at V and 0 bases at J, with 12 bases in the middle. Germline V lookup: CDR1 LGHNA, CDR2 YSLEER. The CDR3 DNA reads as TGCGCCAGCAGCCAGGATAGCGATGACTCCTACGAGCAGTACTTC. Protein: CASSQDSDDSYEQYF.